This entry features one T cell receptor beta chain sequence. Ages ranged from roughly 18 to 95 years, with residence in 20 to 30 US areas. Two negative PCRs, clearance, or symptom resolution characterized the recovered Cohort 3 donors. These data originate in a study of blood T cell repertoires in COVID-19. Study-wide context: Acute and convalescent COVID-19 samples came from the United States, Italy and Spain.

Per the original methods: How many nucleated cells were present was estimated from reference gene primer amplification. This table comes from immunoSEQ multiplex PCR, and its TCRdb copy is limited to in-frame clones, with some not included. The V and J calls and clone size come from that table; D and trimming were worked out from the DNA. Of 140,000 to 150,000 clones listed, roughly 89% were seen once; the top ten hold 4.3%. Germline CDR1 SGDLS, CDR2 YYNGEE. This CDR3 region has 16 residues. J was trimmed by 7 bases and V by 4 bases; bases with no gene match: 14. Sequencing used PBMCs or T cells enriched from blood (not recorded which). The chain couples TRBV9 to TRBJ1-5, with TRBD1 matching 7 bases. This clonotype was obtained from a man over 45 who had recovered from COVID-19. The CDR3 here is CASSLRGGQGGQPQHF. DNA for the CDR3: TGTGCCAGCAGCTTAAGAGGCGGGCAGGGGGGCCAGCCCCAGCATTTT.